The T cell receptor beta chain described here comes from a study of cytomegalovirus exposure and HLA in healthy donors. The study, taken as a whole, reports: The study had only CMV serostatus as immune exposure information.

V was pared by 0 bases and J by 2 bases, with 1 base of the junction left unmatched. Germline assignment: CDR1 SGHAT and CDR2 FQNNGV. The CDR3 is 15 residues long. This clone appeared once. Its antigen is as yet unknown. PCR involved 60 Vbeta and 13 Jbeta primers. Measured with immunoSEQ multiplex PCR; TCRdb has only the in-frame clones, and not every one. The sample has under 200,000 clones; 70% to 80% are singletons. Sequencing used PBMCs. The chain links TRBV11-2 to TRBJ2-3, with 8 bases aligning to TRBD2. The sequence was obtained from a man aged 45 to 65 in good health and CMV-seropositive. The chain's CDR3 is CASSLDSGTTDTQYF. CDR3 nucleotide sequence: TGTGCCAGCAGCTTAGATAGCGGGACCACAGATACGCAGTATTTT. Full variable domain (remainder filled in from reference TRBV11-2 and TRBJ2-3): EAGVAQSPRYKIIEKRQSVAFWCNPISGHATLYWYQQILGQGPKLLIQFQNNGVVDDSQLPKDRFSAERLKGVDSTLKIQPAKLEDSAVYLCASSLDSGTTDTQYFGPGTRLTVL.